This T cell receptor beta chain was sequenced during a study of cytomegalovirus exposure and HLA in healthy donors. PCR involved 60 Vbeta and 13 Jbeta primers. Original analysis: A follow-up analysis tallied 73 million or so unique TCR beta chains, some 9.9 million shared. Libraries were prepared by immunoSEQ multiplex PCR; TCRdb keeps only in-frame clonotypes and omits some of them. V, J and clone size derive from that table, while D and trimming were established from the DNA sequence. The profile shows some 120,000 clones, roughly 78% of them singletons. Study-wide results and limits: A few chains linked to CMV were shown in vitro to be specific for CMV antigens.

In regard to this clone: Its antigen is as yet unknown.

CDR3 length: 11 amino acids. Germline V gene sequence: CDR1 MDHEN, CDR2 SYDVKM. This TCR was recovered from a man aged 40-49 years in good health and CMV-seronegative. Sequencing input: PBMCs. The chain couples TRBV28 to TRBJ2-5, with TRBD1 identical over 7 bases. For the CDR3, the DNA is TGTGCTACCCAGGGGGAAGAGACCCAGTACTTC. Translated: CATQGEETQYF. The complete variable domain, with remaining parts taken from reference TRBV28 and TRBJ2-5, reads DVKVTQSSRYLVKRTGEKVFLECVQDMDHENMFWYRQDPGLGLRLIYFSYDVKMKEKGDIPEGYSVSREKKERFSLILESASTNQTSMYLCATQGEETQYFGPGTRLLVL.